These 27 T cell receptor beta chains were all obtained from the same sample, sequenced in a study of tumor-infiltrating lymphocytes in primary liver carcinoma. Researchers drew blood RNA from unsorted whole blood and extracted germline DNA as well. With a constant-region primer, TCR beta cDNA was made from 400 to 550 ng of total RNA. Slightly modified ARM-PCR, run as three nested multiplex PCR rounds, produced the TCR beta libraries. For roughly 10 cycles apiece, the opening two PCR rounds ran with TRBV1-TRBV30 forward primers and a C-beta reverse primer. TCRdb reprocessed the multiplex PCR reads via MiXCR and lists one record per CDR3 protein. The sample has 300,000 to 400,000 distinct CDR3 sequences; approximately 60% are singletons. The specimen sequenced was peripheral blood. The origin of the receptors is a man aged 35 to 55 with primary liver carcinoma and hepatitis B virus infection.

This clonotype was counted between two and nine times. The chain joins TRBV28 to TRBJ1-2; the D is unclear. This CDR3 is 12 amino acids long. Trimming removed 6 bases at V and 4 bases at J, with 9 bases between. CDR1 is MDHEN, CDR2 SYDVKM, per germline. In DNA form, the CDR3 reads TGTGCCAGCAGCTTCCTCTTCTATGGCTACACCTTC. It encodes CASSFLFYGYTF.

Points on this clonotype: At one of its ends the junction is not consistent with the germline gene, which may arise from a read error. V usage is TRBV11-2 and J usage is TRBJ2-1; 12 bases line up with TRBD2. CDR3 length equals 14 residues. Germline assignment: CDR1 SGHAT and CDR2 FQNNGV. As DNA, the CDR3 is TGTGTCAGCAGCCCCGGACTAGCGGGAAATGAGCAGTTCTTC. This sequence encodes CVSSPGLAGNEQFF. Full variable domain (missing parts from reference TRBV11-2 and TRBJ2-1): EAGVAQSPRYKIIEKRQSVAFWCNPISGHATLYWYQQILGQGPKLLIQFQNNGVVDDSQLPKDRFSAERLKGVDSTLKIQPAKLEDSAVYLCVSSPGLAGNEQFFGPGTRLTVL.

The chain has TRBV29-1 and TRBJ2-7; no clear D. The V end was cut by 3 bases, the J end by 2 bases, with 11 bases between. The CDR3 is 13 amino acids. Germline CDR1 SQVTM, CDR2 ANQGSEA. In DNA form, the CDR3 reads TGCAGCGTTGATTCAGGTATACCCTACGAGCAGTACTTC. Translating gives CSVDSGIPYEQYF.

Comments on this clonotype: The conserved phenylalanine or tryptophan normally closing the CDR3 is absent here, so this likely arose from a read error. The chain recombines TRBV11-2 with TRBJ1-1; D not resolved. This CDR3 spans 14 amino acids. Germline V gives CDR1 SGHAT, CDR2 FQNNGV. This CDR3 reads CASSLDRAGTEAFS. CDR3 sequence (DNA): TGTGCCAGCAGCCTAGATCGGGCTGGGACTGAAGCTTTCTCT.

At least ten counts were recorded for this clonotype. The V call is TRBV12-3 or TRBV12-4, the J call TRBJ1-5; D gene ambiguous. V lost 1 base, J lost 7 bases, and 5 bases lay in between. CDR3 length: 12 amino acids. CDR3 coding DNA: TGTGCCAGCAGTTTAGACGCACAGCCCCAGCATTTT. Translated, it gives CASSLDAQPQHF.

Of note for this clonotype: A read error is possible here, since a much larger clone lies one base away. The V gene is TRBV12-3 or TRBV12-4, the J gene TRBJ1-3; no clear D. CDR3 length: 14 residues. The CDR3 loop is CSSSSDLSGNTIYF. The CDR3 nucleotides read TGTTCCAGCAGCTCTGATCTCTCTGGAAACACCATATATTTT.

Turning to this clonotype: This may be a read error: a much more frequent sequence differs by one nucleotide. This sequence joins TRBV6-1 and TRBJ2-3; D is perhaps TRBD1 (6 bases). V dropped 5 bases and J dropped 3 bases, with 18 bases sitting between them. Looked up from germline, CDR1 is MNHNS and CDR2 is SASEGT. This CDR3 contains 16 residues. CDR3 nucleotide sequence: TGTGCCAGCAGTCGCTCGGGCAGGGGTGAGACAGATACGCAGTATTTT. This codes for CASSRSGRGETDTQYF.

This clonotype has a count of ten or more. V and J are TRBV11-2 and TRBJ2-5, with 9 nucleotides matching TRBD2. The CDR3 loop spans 15 amino acids. CDR1 is SGHAT and CDR2 is FQNNGV in the germline V gene. Trimming cost V 2 bases and J 5 bases; bases outside gene matches: 6. This CDR3 reads CASSLTAGGRETQYF. The CDR3 DNA sequence: TGTGCCAGCAGCTTAACAGCGGGAGGTCGGGAGACCCAGTACTTC. Full variable domain (remainder filled in from reference TRBV11-2 and TRBJ2-5): EAGVAQSPRYKIIEKRQSVAFWCNPISGHATLYWYQQILGQGPKLLIQFQNNGVVDDSQLPKDRFSAERLKGVDSTLKIQPAKLEDSAVYLCASSLTAGGRETQYFGPGTRLLVL.

This clonotype was observed a single time. One junction end disagrees with the germline gene, perhaps due to a read error. The rearrangement links TRBV6-5 to TRBJ1-2; 10 positions match TRBD1. The CDR3 is 17 residues long. Per germline, CDR1 MNHEY and CDR2 SVGAGI. CDR3 in DNA: TGTGCCAGCAGTCTGACAGGGGGCGGCACTCCTAACTATGGCTACATCTTC. Protein: CASSLTGGGTPNYGYIF.

About this clonotype itself: This may arise from a read error, as a much more abundant clone is one base away. The DNA for the CDR3 is TGTGCCGTCGACCCCCAGTGGGACACTGGAGCTTTCTTT. Residues: CAVDPQWDTGAFF. This chain joins TRBV6-1 and TRBJ1-1; D may be TRBD1 (6 bases). This CDR3 is built from 13 residues. Germline CDR1 MNHNS, CDR2 SASEGT.

This clonotype was observed at least ten times. This rearrangement joins TRBV14 to TRBJ2-7; D possibly corresponds to TRBD1 (5 bases). Per the germline V gene, CDR1 is SGHDN and CDR2 is FVKESK. The CDR3 extends over 13 amino acids. Trimming took 6 bases from V and 4 from J, leaving 13 bases between them. The CDR3 protein is CASSPRVAYEQYF. As DNA, the CDR3 is TGTGCCAGCAGTCCCAGGGTGGCGTACGAGCAGTACTTC.

Of note for this clonotype: At one end, the junction sequence differs from germline, possibly due to a read error. The chain links TRBV29-1 to TRBJ1-1; possibly TRBD1 for D (6 bases). Germline lookup yields CDR1 SQVTM and CDR2 ANQGSEA. This CDR3 region has 13 residues. The CDR3 here is CSAWTVMNTEVFF. CDR3 in DNA: TGCAGCGCCTGGACAGTCATGAACACTGAAGTTTTCTTT.

CDR3 amino acids: CASSLHETQYF. Written as DNA, the CDR3 is TGTGCCAGCAGCCTCCATGAGACCCAGTACTTC. This chain links TRBV11-2 with TRBJ2-5; no reliable D call. Germline V CDR1 and CDR2: SGHAT, FQNNGV. This CDR3 comprises 11 residues. The germline V and J ends were trimmed by 5 bases and 5 bases, with 6 bases remaining between them.

As concerns this clonotype: A read error may be the cause here, since a much bigger clone is one base away. This rearrangement joins TRBV10-1 to TRBJ2-1; no firm D call. The CDR3 length is 16 residues. Trimming removed 3 bases at V and 0 bases at J, with 12 bases between. Germline V gene lookup returns CDR1 WNHNN and CDR2 SYGVQD (reference sequence). The CDR3 loop reads CASSDGRASSYNEQFF. CDR3 coding DNA: TGCGCCAGCAGTGACGGCAGAGCAAGCTCCTACAATGAGCAGTTCTTC.

This clonotype was seen ten or more times. The chain combines TRBV6-5 with TRBJ2-5; 8 nucleotides match TRBD2. The CDR3 is made up of 16 amino acids. V was clipped by 7 bases and J by 4 bases; unmatched bases: 14. Looked up from germline, CDR1 is MNHEY and CDR2 is SVGAGI. The CDR3 reads CASNPRTSRRGETQYF. CDR3 sequence (DNA): TGTGCCAGCAATCCAAGGACTAGCCGGAGAGGAGAGACCCAGTACTTC.

This sequence joins TRBV11-2 and TRBJ1-2; no definite D call. Germline V gene data show CDR1 as SGHAT and CDR2 as FQNNGV. The V end was cut by 0 bases, the J end by 3 bases, with 11 bases between. The CDR3 is 15 residues long. The CDR3 reads CASSLDHGGDYGYTF. The CDR3 region has the DNA TGTGCCAGCAGCTTAGATCATGGCGGCGACTATGGCTACACCTTC.

Of note for this clonotype: The CDR3 ends on some other residue instead of the conserved phenylalanine or tryptophan, so this is likely a read error. The DNA is left out, because the CDR3 cannot be placed on it with certainty; the CDR3 is given as TCRdb lists it. The chain recombines TRBV4-3 with TRBJ2-7; the table's D gene call, TRBD1, was not cross checked with the DNA. Inclusive of both ends, the CDR3 amounts to 15 amino acids. Germline assignment: CDR1 LGHNA and CDR2 YSLEER. CDR3 region: CASSQDRGAGEEQYI.

A word on this clonotype: It is likely a read error, because the conserved phenylalanine at the end of the CDR3 is missing. The chain recombines TRBV29-1 with TRBJ1-2; possible D gene TRBD1, 6 bases. Germline V lookup: CDR1 SQVTM, CDR2 ANQGSEA. Between the trimmed V and J ends, which lost 3 bases and 6 bases, there was a span of 11 bases. The CDR3 consists of 12 residues. For the CDR3, the DNA is TGCAGCGTTGATCGACAGGAGCATGGCTACACCTTA. Translated, it gives CSVDRQEHGYTL.

Regarding this clonotype: The junction shows a germline mismatch at one end, possibly a read error. V is TRBV11-2 and J is TRBJ2-1; D is tentatively TRBD1 or TRBD2 (5 bases each). Germline CDR1 is SGHAT and CDR2 is FQNNGV. The CDR3 covers 14 residues. CDR3 in amino acids: CTSSLEGLHNEQFF. The CDR3 DNA reads as TGTACCAGCAGCTTAGAGGGGCTCCACAATGAGCAGTTCTTC.

This clonotype was recorded only once. A much larger clone sits a single nucleotide away, making a read error possible. The V call is TRBV10-2, the J call TRBJ2-6; D is perhaps TRBD1 (5 bases). Germline values: CDR1 WSHSY, CDR2 SAAADI. This CDR3 has 16 amino acids. The CDR3 DNA reads TGCGCCAGCAGTGAGGTTGGGGCGGTTGGGGCCAACGTCCTGAATTTC. Its translation is CASSEVGAVGANVLNF.

This clonotype was seen just once. A much larger clonotype is one base distant, so this may be a read error. The rearrangement uses TRBV12-3 or TRBV12-4 and TRBJ1-1; D is unclear. The CDR3 spans 11 residues. This CDR3 is CTSSFFSEAFF. CDR3 sequence (DNA): TGTACCAGCAGTTTTTTCTCTGAAGCTTTCTTT.

Remarks on this clonotype: Just one base apart from a much larger clone, this may be a read error. The chain recombines TRBV6-2 or TRBV6-3 with TRBJ2-6; D possibly corresponds to TRBD1 (5 bases). Germline CDR1 MNHEY, CDR2 SVGEGT. Trimming stripped 6 bases from V and 4 bases from J, with 10 bases between. The CDR3 extends over 14 amino acids. CDR3 sequence (DNA): TGTGCCAGCAGAGACAGTCTCGGGGCCAACGTCCTGACTTTC. It codes for CASRDSLGANVLTF.

The count of this clonotype is one. This may come from a read error, since a much larger clone is one base off. Without the conserved terminal phenylalanine or tryptophan, this CDR3 likely stems from a read error. V is TRBV6-1 and J is TRBJ2-1, with 7 bases identical to TRBD2. From germline, CDR1 is MNHNS and CDR2 SASEGT. Trimming cost V 11 bases and J 5 bases; bases outside gene matches: 12. There are 14 residues in the CDR3. The chain's CDR3 is CAGKPGTKNNEQFL. The CDR3 DNA reads as TGTGCCGGCAAGCCCGGGACTAAGAACAATGAGCAGTTCTTA.

The chain employs TRBV5-1 and TRBJ2-1; D remains ambiguous. The CDR3 contains 17 residues. Germline CDR1 and CDR2: SGHRS and YFSETQ. V shed 1 base and J shed 0 bases, with 14 bases lying between them. This chain's CDR3 is CASSLMFTESSYNEQFF. The CDR3 DNA follows: TGCGCCAGCAGCTTGATGTTCACCGAGAGCTCCTACAATGAGCAGTTCTTC. The full variable domain, with the rest looked up from reference TRBV5-1 and TRBJ2-1, is KAGVTQTPRYLIKTRGQQVTLSCSPISGHRSVSWYQQTPGQGLQFLFEYFSETQRNKGNFPGRFSGRQFSNSRSEMNVSTLELGDSALYLCASSLMFTESSYNEQFFGPGTRLTVL.

As to this clonotype: Being one base from a much bigger clone, this may be a read error. This chain links TRBV10-3 with TRBJ1-1; unclear D gene. Germline V gene data show CDR1 as ENHRY and CDR2 as SYGVKD. This CDR3 comprises 13 residues. Written as DNA, the CDR3 is TGTGTCATCAGTGTTGCAGCTAACACTGAAGCTTTCTTT. It specifies CVISVAANTEAFF.

V gene TRBV2 combines with J gene TRBJ2-1; tentatively, D is TRBD1 or TRBD2 (5 bases each). V was cut by 9 bases and J by 12 bases, with 9 bases left in between. The CDR3 loop spans 9 amino acids. Germline CDR1 SNHLY, CDR2 FYNNEI. DNA of the CDR3: TGTGCCAGATACGGGACGCAGTTCTTC. It is translated as CARYGTQFF.

Notes on this clonotype: This sequence may be a read error, since a much larger clone differs from it by one base. The conserved phenylalanine or tryptophan is not found at the CDR3 terminus, so this likely reflects a read error. This rearrangement joins TRBV4-1 to TRBJ2-1; 15 bases are shared with TRBD2. Germline trimming cut 4 bases from V and 7 bases from J; bases unmatched to any gene: 8. The CDR3 is made up of 17 amino acids. CDR1 and CDR2 (germline): MGHRA, YSYEKL. CDR3 residues: CASSRGPGTSGRNEQFL. The CDR3 DNA sequence: TGCGCCAGCAGCCGAGGGCCCGGGACTAGCGGGAGGAATGAGCAGTTCCTC.